One sample yielded the 21 T cell receptor beta chains listed below, sequenced in a study of cytomegalovirus exposure and HLA in healthy donors (dated by TCRdb to the late 2010s). The library was built by means of the immunoSEQ multiplex PCR assay. A mixture of 60 forward primers for TCR Vbeta segments and 13 reverse primers for TCR Jbeta segments was used in the multiplex PCR. Entries here come from immuneACCESS through TCRdb and include only in-frame sequences with V and J called. Some clones fail to appear in such tables; in the studies checked, an unresolved V gene covers under half of the shortfall, and the cause of the remainder is unknown. A total of about 120,000 clones appear in this sample, roughly 83% of them only once. 20% of the sample belongs to the ten largest clones. The sequencing input was PBMCs. The receptors shown here come from a man aged 18 to 29 in good health and CMV-seropositive.

This chain connects TRBV30 to TRBJ2-7; 15 nucleotides align to TRBD2. After removal of 6 bases from V and 5 bases from J, the junction contained 8 bases not matched to a gene. CDR1 GTSNPN and CDR2 SVGIG come from the germline V gene (reference sequence). There are 15 residues in the CDR3. The CDR3 DNA sequence: TGTGCCTGTGGACTAGCGGGGGGGCCAGGAAACGAGCAGTACTTC. This sequence encodes CACGLAGGPGNEQYF.

This clone was seen more than once but under ten times. V gene TRBV6-8 combines with J gene TRBJ2-1, with TRBD1 matching over 11 bases. V was pared by 6 bases and J by 5 bases, with 6 bases of the junction left unmatched. The length of the CDR3 is 15 residues. Germline CDR1 and CDR2: MNHGY and SAAAGT. This CDR3 reads CASREDRGQDNEQFF. The CDR3 region has the DNA TGTGCCAGCAGGGAGGACAGGGGGCAGGACAATGAGCAGTTCTTC.

The chain joins TRBV7-6 to TRBJ2-5, with D possibly being TRBD2 (7 bases). With 2 bases removed from V and 5 bases from J, the gap between germline ends came to 12 bases. The CDR3 is 14 residues long. From germline, CDR1 is SGHVS and CDR2 FNYEAQ. CDR3 sequence (DNA): TGTGCCAGCAGCTTATTGGGGGGGCGGGAGACCCAGTACTTC. Translation: CASSLLGGRETQYF.

The chain is built from TRBV7-9 and TRBJ1-6; D not certain. The CDR3 covers 15 residues. The V and J ends lost 2 bases and 6 bases respectively, with 11 bases between them. Germline V lookup: CDR1 SEHNR, CDR2 FQNEAQ (reference sequence). CDR3: CASSLNMGLNSPLHF. The CDR3 DNA follows: TGTGCCAGCAGCTTAAATATGGGCCTTAATTCACCCCTCCACTTT.

V gene TRBV30 combines with J gene TRBJ1-1; D is unclear. Between the trimmed V and J ends, which lost 1 base and 8 bases, there was a span of 11 bases. Germline CDR1 GTSNPN, CDR2 SVGIG (reference sequence). CDR3 length equals 12 residues. The CDR3 sequence: CAWSESKPEAFF. The CDR3 nucleotides are TGTGCCTGGAGTGAGAGTAAGCCCGAAGCTTTCTTT.

This chain uses TRBV7-2 with TRBJ1-2; D perhaps matches TRBD1 (5 bases). V was pared by 1 base and J by 4 bases, with 13 bases between. Germline-derived CDR1 and CDR2 are SGHTA and FQGNSA. This CDR3 is built from 15 residues. The CDR3 DNA is TGTGCCAGCAGCTTAGGGCAGGCCGGGGGCTATGGCTACACCTTC. Translated, it gives CASSLGQAGGYGYTF. The full variable domain, rest sourced from reference TRBV7-2 and TRBJ1-2, is GAGVSQSPSNKVTEKGKDVELRCDPISGHTALYWYRQSLGQGLEFLIYFQGNSAPDKSGLPSDRFSAERTGGSVSTLTIQRTQQEDSAVYLCASSLGQAGGYGYTFGSGTRLTVV.

CDR3 nucleotides: TGCGCCAGCAGCTTGTATGAGGGAACTAATGAAAAACTGTTTTTT. Its protein is CASSLYEGTNEKLFF. This chain connects TRBV5-1 to TRBJ1-4; D is unresolved. Germline values: CDR1 SGHRS, CDR2 YFSETQ. Trimming took off 1 base at V and 1 base at J, with 8 bases between the two ends. This CDR3 comprises 15 residues.

The J gene is TRBJ1-1, the V gene TRBV5-1; the match to TRBD1 covers 7 bases. Germline CDR1 reads SGHRS; CDR2 reads YFSETQ. The CDR3 has 16 amino acids. The trim removed 0 bases at V and 0 bases at J, leaving 5 bases unmatched. The CDR3 spells CASSLEQGLMNTEAFF. The CDR3 DNA reads TGCGCCAGCAGCTTGGAACAGGGGCTCATGAACACTGAAGCTTTCTTT.

DNA of the CDR3: TGTGCCAGCAGCCTCCGACAGGGCGGCACAGATACGCAGTATTTT. This encodes CASSLRQGGTDTQYF. The chain has TRBV9 and TRBJ2-3; TRBD1 aligns across 7 bases. The CDR3 consists of 15 residues. The V segment lost 4 bases and the J segment 1 base; nucleotides outside the gene matches: 6. The V gene's germline CDR1 is SGDLS and CDR2 YYNGEE.

This clone showed up just a few times. The chain has TRBV7-9 and TRBJ1-4; 8 nucleotides agree with TRBD1. The CDR3 consists of 13 residues. CDR1 SEHNR and CDR2 FQNEAQ come from the germline V gene (reference sequence). Unmatched junction bases numbered 4, after V lost 6 bases and J lost 7 bases. CDR3: CASRQGAGEKLFF. The CDR3 DNA sequence: TGTGCCAGCAGGCAGGGGGCAGGTGAAAAACTGTTTTTT.

The chain couples TRBV7-9 to TRBJ2-3, with TRBD2 identical over 11 bases. With V trimmed by 5 bases and J by 0 bases, 4 bases remained unmatched. Germline CDR1 is SEHNR and CDR2 is FQNEAQ (reference sequence). The CDR3 is made up of 16 amino acids. In DNA, the CDR3 is TGTGCCAGCAGCCCGACTAGCGGGGCGAGCACAGATACGCAGTATTTT. It specifies CASSPTSGASTDTQYF.

The V call is TRBV7-3, the J call TRBJ2-1, with D possibly matching TRBD2 (7 bases). From germline, CDR1 is SGHTA and CDR2 FQGTGA. Trimming cost V 3 bases and J 8 bases, with 17 bases left between them. This CDR3 has 15 residues. CDR3 amino acids: CASSFEGGLLDEQFF. The CDR3 DNA sequence: TGTGCCAGCAGCTTCGAGGGGGGGCTGCTCGATGAGCAGTTCTTC.

This clone is a singleton in its sample. The chain has TRBV6-5 and TRBJ2-1; no clear D. The CDR3 spans 13 residues. Germline lookup yields CDR1 MNHEY and CDR2 SVGAGI. The V gene lost 2 bases and the J gene lost 4 bases, with 6 bases spanning the gap. Written as DNA, the CDR3 is TGTGCCAGCAGTTACGGCCAGTACAATGAGCAGTTCTTC. Its protein product is CASSYGQYNEQFF.

This chain uses TRBV2 with TRBJ2-7; possible D gene TRBD2, 5 bases. Germline-derived CDR1 and CDR2 are SNHLY and FYNNEI. Trimming pared 10 bases from V and 3 bases from J, leaving 19 bases between. The CDR3 spans 14 residues. CDR3 sequence reads: CATGKDLWDYEQYF. The CDR3 bases are TGTGCCACCGGGAAGGACTTGTGGGACTACGAGCAGTACTTC. The whole variable domain, remainder taken from reference TRBV2 and TRBJ2-7, is EPEVTQTPSHQVTQMGQEVILRCVPISNHLYFYWYRQILGQKVEFLVSFYNNEISEKSEIFDDQFSVERPDGSNFTLKIRSTKLEDSAMYFCATGKDLWDYEQYFGPGTRLTVT.

The genes are TRBV2 and TRBJ1-6; no definite D call. V dropped 6 bases and J dropped 10 bases, with 13 bases sitting between them. CDR1 is SNHLY and CDR2 is FYNNEI in the germline V gene. The CDR3 spans 13 residues. This CDR3 reads CASRASRESPLHF. CDR3 sequence (DNA): TGTGCCAGCAGGGCCTCGAGGGAGTCACCCCTCCACTTT.

V and J are TRBV7-7 and TRBJ2-1; 11 bases map to TRBD2. Germline lookup yields CDR1 SSHAT and CDR2 FNYEAQ (reference sequence). Unmatched junction bases numbered 8, after V lost 4 bases and J lost 9 bases. This CDR3 comprises 15 residues. The CDR3 here is CASSSSLAGGSEQFF. The CDR3 coding sequence is TGTGCCAGCAGCTCCTCTCTAGCGGGGGGAAGTGAGCAGTTCTTC.

This chain connects TRBV7-3 to TRBJ2-3, with D maybe TRBD1 (6 bases). CDR1 is SGHTA and CDR2 is FQGTGA in the germline V gene. CDR3 length: 16 amino acids. The V end was cut by 5 bases, the J end by 0 bases, with 15 bases between. The CDR3 loop is CASSSPDSSSTDTQYF. The CDR3 DNA is TGTGCCAGCAGCAGCCCGGACAGTTCTAGCACAGATACGCAGTATTTT.

V is TRBV6-1 and J is TRBJ2-1, with 9 bases fitting TRBD2. Trimming took 5 bases from V and 8 from J; bases not matched to a gene: 10. The CDR3 is made up of 15 amino acids. Per germline, CDR1 MNHNS and CDR2 SASEGT. CDR3 residues: CASSKVAGAGDEQFF. The CDR3 nucleotides read TGTGCCAGCAGTAAGGTAGCGGGGGCGGGGGATGAGCAGTTCTTC.

V is TRBV28 and J is TRBJ1-2, with 8 nucleotides matching TRBD1. Germline CDR1 reads MDHEN; CDR2 reads SYDVKM. The CDR3 contains 15 residues. Trimming took 3 bases from V and 4 from J; bases not matched to a gene: 7. CDR3 nucleotide sequence: TGTGCCAGCAGTTTTCGACAGGGGCGGGGCTATGGCTACACCTTC. Amino acid sequence: CASSFRQGRGYGYTF.

The chain combines TRBV27 with TRBJ2-1; 11 bases line up with TRBD2. CDR1 is MNHEY and CDR2 is SMNVEV in the germline V gene (reference sequence). The V gene end was trimmed by 4 bases and the J gene end by 9 bases; junction bases not matched to a gene: 8. The CDR3 contains 15 residues. CDR3 region: CASSSELAGEGEQFF. The CDR3 DNA sequence: TGTGCCAGCAGTTCAGAACTAGCGGGGGAGGGTGAGCAGTTCTTC.

CDR3 loop: CASSSEPGQGDTQYF. The CDR3 DNA sequence: TGTGCCAGCAGCTCCGAACCGGGACAGGGGGATACGCAGTATTTT. This chain connects TRBV7-3 to TRBJ2-3, with TRBD1 matching 10 bases. This CDR3 has 15 amino acids. Germline V lookup: CDR1 SGHTA, CDR2 FQGTGA. V was pared by 4 bases and J by 6 bases, with 7 bases of the junction left unmatched. Together with reference TRBV7-3 and TRBJ2-3, the CDR3 gives the full variable domain: GAGVSQTPSNKVTEKGKYVELRCDPISGHTALYWYRQSLGQGPEFLIYFQGTGAADDSGLPNDRFFAVRPEGSVSTLKIQRTERGDSAVYLCASSSEPGQGDTQYFGPGTRLTVL.